These T cell receptor beta chains were read from a single sample in a study of blood T cell repertoires in COVID-19. Clones were read by immunoSEQ multiplex PCR, and TCRdb kept only the in-frame ones, dropping some. The sample contains 200,000 or so clones, 75% to 85% of which appear only once. Sample: PBMCs or T cells enriched from blood (not recorded which). Source of these receptors: a woman in her 40s with acute COVID-19. CDR3s include the opening cysteine and the closing phenylalanine or tryptophan. The order of the fields is J gene, V gene, clone size, D gene, CDR3 protein, CDR3 DNA. The D gene is left open where the match is weak. Not all rows give a size; the values are once, few, many and, for expanded clones, a class.

j_call: TRBJ2-1; v_call: TRBV18; clone_size: -; d_call: -; cdr3_aa: CASSPPGGFSYNEQFF; cdr3_nt: TGTGCCAGCTCACCACCGGGCGGGTTCTCCTACAATGAGCAGTTCTTC
j_call: TRBJ2-7; v_call: TRBV6-2/TRBV6-3; clone_size: few; d_call: TRBD2; cdr3_aa: CASSQYNITRLAGEPPYEQYF; cdr3_nt: TGTGCCAGCAGCCAATACAATATTACTAGACTAGCGGGGGAACCTCCCTACGAGCAGTACTTC
j_call: TRBJ2-1; v_call: TRBV20-1; clone_size: -; d_call: TRBD2; cdr3_aa: CSASSGRAVDEQFF; cdr3_nt: TGCAGTGCCAGTAGCGGGAGGGCCGTCGATGAGCAGTTCTTC
j_call: TRBJ1-5; v_call: TRBV20-1; clone_size: -; d_call: -; cdr3_aa: CSASRYGGDQPQHF; cdr3_nt: TGCAGTGCTAGTAGGTATGGGGGCGATCAGCCCCAGCATTTT
j_call: TRBJ2-5; v_call: TRBV5-5; clone_size: -; d_call: TRBD1; cdr3_aa: CASSWTGEGTQYF; cdr3_nt: TGTGCCAGCAGCTGGACAGGAGAAGGGACCCAGTACTTC
j_call: TRBJ2-5; v_call: TRBV2; clone_size: -; d_call: -; cdr3_aa: CASTRGTQLETQYF; cdr3_nt: TGTGCCAGCACGAGGGGGACCCAGCTAGAGACCCAGTACTTC
j_call: TRBJ2-1; v_call: TRBV7-2; clone_size: -; d_call: TRBD2; cdr3_aa: CASSTRTSGTFTMRQFF; cdr3_nt: TGTGCCAGCAGCACCCGGACTAGCGGGACTTTCACAATGAGGCAGTTCTTC
j_call: TRBJ1-5; v_call: TRBV19; clone_size: -; d_call: -; cdr3_aa: CASMGRQAYSNQPQHF; cdr3_nt: TGTGCCAGTATGGGGAGGCAAGCCTATAGCAATCAGCCCCAGCATTTT
j_call: TRBJ1-1; v_call: TRBV5-4; clone_size: -; d_call: -; cdr3_aa: CASSWGGGTEAFF; cdr3_nt: TGTGCCAGCAGCTGGGGGGGTGGCACTGAAGCTTTCTTT
j_call: TRBJ1-4; v_call: TRBV7-8; clone_size: -; d_call: -; cdr3_aa: CASSLALGRGNEKLFF; cdr3_nt: TGTGCCAGCAGCTTAGCGCTGGGCAGGGGAAATGAAAAACTGTTTTTT
j_call: TRBJ1-6; v_call: TRBV11-2; clone_size: -; d_call: TRBD1; cdr3_aa: CASRPGWTGRTRGDSPLHF; cdr3_nt: TGTGCCAGCAGGCCAGGGTGGACAGGGAGAACTAGGGGTGATTCACCCCTCCACTTT
j_call: TRBJ2-7; v_call: TRBV12-3/TRBV12-4; clone_size: -; d_call: -; cdr3_aa: CASTPTGPYEQYF; cdr3_nt: TGTGCCAGCACCCCGACAGGACCCTACGAGCAGTACTTC
j_call: TRBJ2-7; v_call: TRBV27; clone_size: -; d_call: TRBD1; cdr3_aa: CASSRSRDRGYEQYF; cdr3_nt: TGTGCCAGCAGCCGGAGCCGGGACAGGGGGTACGAGCAGTACTTC
j_call: TRBJ2-5; v_call: TRBV19; clone_size: few; d_call: TRBD1; cdr3_aa: CASSRGTGKAAETQYF; cdr3_nt: TGTGCCAGTAGTAGGGGGACAGGGAAAGCGGCAGAGACCCAGTACTTC
j_call: TRBJ2-3; v_call: TRBV28; clone_size: -; d_call: TRBD2; cdr3_aa: CASSLRLAGVAQYF; cdr3_nt: TGTGCCAGCAGTTTGAGACTAGCGGGAGTCGCGCAGTATTTT
j_call: TRBJ1-3; v_call: TRBV29-1; clone_size: few; d_call: TRBD1; cdr3_aa: CSVGTAQSAGNTIYF; cdr3_nt: TGCAGCGTAGGGACAGCCCAATCCGCTGGAAACACCATATATTTT
j_call: TRBJ2-7; v_call: TRBV11-2; clone_size: -; d_call: TRBD2; cdr3_aa: CASTLSGGTSYEQYF; cdr3_nt: TGTGCCAGCACCCTTAGCGGGGGAACCTCCTACGAGCAGTACTTC
j_call: TRBJ2-1; v_call: TRBV9; clone_size: -; d_call: -; cdr3_aa: CASSVTGQAYNEQFF; cdr3_nt: TGTGCCAGCAGCGTTACGGGACAAGCCTACAATGAGCAGTTCTTC
j_call: TRBJ2-5; v_call: TRBV7-2; clone_size: -; d_call: TRBD2; cdr3_aa: CASSLGPGGTQYF; cdr3_nt: TGTGCCAGCAGCTTAGGCCCGGGGGGGACCCAGTACTTC
j_call: TRBJ2-3; v_call: TRBV30; clone_size: -; d_call: TRBD2; cdr3_aa: CARTSGSTDTQYF; cdr3_nt: TGTGCCAGGACTAGCGGGAGCACAGATACGCAGTATTTT
j_call: TRBJ1-5; v_call: TRBV19; clone_size: once; d_call: TRBD1; cdr3_aa: CASRDRESQPQHF; cdr3_nt: TGTGCCAGTAGGGACAGGGAGAGTCAGCCCCAGCATTTT
j_call: TRBJ2-1; v_call: TRBV5-4; clone_size: few; d_call: TRBD2; cdr3_aa: CASSLSGGAGEQFF; cdr3_nt: TGTGCCAGCAGCCTGAGCGGGGGGGCGGGTGAGCAGTTCTTC
j_call: TRBJ2-7; v_call: TRBV2; clone_size: -; d_call: -; cdr3_aa: CASSDQGGHEQYF; cdr3_nt: TGTGCCAGCTCCGACCAAGGGGGTCACGAGCAGTACTTC
j_call: TRBJ2-5; v_call: TRBV28; clone_size: once; d_call: TRBD2; cdr3_aa: CASSSLPLRGGVVGETQYF; cdr3_nt: TGTGCCAGCAGTTCCCTACCCCTTCGGGGAGGGGTTGTAGGAGAGACCCAGTACTTC
j_call: TRBJ2-7; v_call: TRBV24-1; clone_size: -; d_call: -; cdr3_aa: CATSKGGGSYEQYF; cdr3_nt: TGTGCCACCTCTAAGGGGGGGGGTTCCTACGAGCAGTACTTC